These T cell receptor beta chains were read from a single sample in a study of breast tumors, draining lymph nodes, adjacent tissues. TCRdb used MiXCR to reprocess the multiplex PCR reads, holding one entry per CDR3 protein. Among more than 100,000 distinct CDR3 sequences listed, more than 20% were seen once. The sequenced material came from axillary lymph node tissue. The receptors come from a female donor with breast cancer. Some clones in this sample may be carry-over from other donors' samples. The CDR3 runs from the conserved cysteine through the conserved F or W. D genes are given only for firm matches. Clone size is stated in some rows and not others, as once, few, many or a class when expanded.

v_gene	d_gene	j_gene	abundance	CDR3nt	CDR3aa
TRBV20-1	NA	TRBJ1-2	many	TGCAGTGCTAGAGTAGGGTGGGTTCCCTATGGCTACACCTTC	CSARVGWVPYGYTF
TRBV6-4	TRBD2	TRBJ2-1	NA	TGTGCCAGCAGTGCGGGGGCTAGCGGGAGGATCAATGAGCAGTTCTTC	CASSAGASGRINEQFF
TRBV6-6	NA	TRBJ2-1	many	TGTGCCAGCATCCCAGCACCAGGGTCCTCCTACAATGAGCAGTTCTTC	CASIPAPGSSYNEQFF
TRBV9	NA	TRBJ2-3	many	TGTGCCAGCAGCTTAAGCTCAAGGGGGAGCACAGATACGCAGTATTTT	CASSLSSRGSTDTQYF
TRBV12-3/TRBV12-4	NA	TRBJ2-5	many	TGTGCCAGCAGTTTTTTTAGCGTGGAGACCCAGTACTTC	CASSFFSVETQYF
TRBV28	NA	TRBJ1-5	NA	TGTGCCAGCCGGGACAACAATCAGCCCCAGCATTTT	CASRDNNQPQHF
TRBV28	TRBD2	TRBJ2-1	NA	TGTGCCAGCAGTTTAGTAGCGGGAGGGCCCGATGAGCAGTTCTTC	CASSLVAGGPDEQFF
TRBV5-4	NA	TRBJ2-1	many	TGTGCCAGCAGCCCCCGCGGAACCTCCTACAATGAGCAGTTCTTC	CASSPRGTSYNEQFF
TRBV5-4	NA	TRBJ2-1	many	TGTGCCAGCAGCTGGACAGACGACAATGAGCAGTTCTTC	CASSWTDDNEQFF
TRBV20-1	NA	TRBJ1-2	many	TGCAGTGCTGTAAACAGAAGATATGGCTACACCTTC	CSAVNRRYGYTF
TRBV7-9	TRBD1	TRBJ1-1	NA	TGTGCCAGCAGCCCATCAGGGGGGGCTGAAGCTTTCTTT	CASSPSGGAEAFF
TRBV5-4	NA	TRBJ2-2	NA	TGTGCCAGCAGCCCGACTAGCGGGGAGCTGTTTTTT	CASSPTSGELFF
TRBV12-3/TRBV12-4	NA	TRBJ1-3	NA	TGTGCCAGCAGTTTAGGCACGGCTGGAGACACCATATATTTT	CASSLGTAGDTIYF
TRBV3-1	NA	TRBJ2-2	many	TGTGCCAGCGCCGGAATCACCGGGGAGCTGTTTTTT	CASAGITGELFF
TRBV14	TRBD1	TRBJ2-5	many	TGTGCCAGCAGCCAAGGTCCGGGACAGGGGAGCCAAGAGACCCAGTACTTC	CASSQGPGQGSQETQYF
TRBV12-3/TRBV12-4	NA	TRBJ2-4	NA	TGTGCCAGCGCATCAGGGACCCTAGCCAAAAACATTCAGTACTTC	CASASGTLAKNIQYF
TRBV27	NA	TRBJ2-2	NA	TGTGCCAGCAGTCCCCTAGGCCCGAACACCGGGGAGCTGTTTTTT	CASSPLGPNTGELFF
TRBV4-3	TRBD1	TRBJ2-2	many	TGCGCCAGCAGCCAAGCCCTGGTCGGACAGGGCGGCGGGGAGCTGTTTTTT	CASSQALVGQGGGELFF
TRBV11-3	TRBD2	TRBJ2-7	many	TGTGCCAGCAGCTTAGATTCGACTAGCGGGGCCTACGAGCAGTACTTC	CASSLDSTSGAYEQYF
TRBV29-1	TRBD2	TRBJ2-1	NA	TGCAGCGTTAACGGACTAGCGGGAGGGCAAGTCTACAATGAGCAGTTCTTC	CSVNGLAGGQVYNEQFF
TRBV3-2	NA	TRBJ2-1	NA	TGTGCCAGCAGCCCCATTACCGCAGCGGGGTGGGCCAATGAGCAGTTCTTC	CASSPITAAGWANEQFF
TRBV20-1	TRBD2	TRBJ2-3	many	TGCAGTGCCATTCCTCCGACTAGCGGGAGGGCATGGAGTAGCACAGATACGCAGTATTTT	CSAIPPTSGRAWSSTDTQYF
TRBV4-1	TRBD1	TRBJ2-7	many	TGCGCCAGCAGCCTCCGGGACAGGGCTCCTACGGGGCAGTACTTC	CASSLRDRAPTGQYF
TRBV30	NA	TRBJ1-2	NA	TGTGCCTGGAGCTCTCAGGGCATACGTCTCTATGGCTACACCTTC	CAWSSQGIRLYGYTF
TRBV4-2	NA	TRBJ1-3	many	TGTGCCAGCAGCCACATAAAGTCTGGAAACACCATATATTTT	CASSHIKSGNTIYF
TRBV12-5	NA	TRBJ1-5	many	TGTGCTAGTGGTTTGGGGAGGGCGGCGCCCCAGCATTTT	CASGLGRAAPQHF
TRBV28	TRBD2	TRBJ2-3	NA	TGTGCCAGCGTCAGAAGAGCGGGAGGAGCCAGAGGAACAGATACGCAGTATTTT	CASVRRAGGARGTDTQYF
TRBV2	NA	TRBJ2-7	many	TGTGCCAGCAGACTCGCTGGCGCCGAGCAGTACTTC	CASRLAGAEQYF
TRBV20-1	NA	TRBJ2-3	NA	TGCAGTGCCAGAGGTTATAAGCGGAAACATTCTAGCACAGATACGCAGTATTTT	CSARGYKRKHSSTDTQYF
TRBV12-5	NA	TRBJ2-5	many	TGTGCTAGTGCGACTCCGGGACGTCAAGAGACCCAGTACTTC	CASATPGRQETQYF
TRBV6-2/TRBV6-3	TRBD2	TRBJ2-1	many	TGTGCCAGCAGCCACGGACTAGCGGGAAGTAATGAGCAGTTCTTC	CASSHGLAGSNEQFF
TRBV11-3	NA	TRBJ2-5	many	TGTGCCAGCAGCTCGGGACGCGGGGAGACCCAGTACTTC	CASSSGRGETQYF
TRBV24-1	TRBD1	TRBJ2-2	many	TGTGCCACCAGTGACCCCAAGACAGGGGACACCGGGGAGCTGTTTTTT	CATSDPKTGDTGELFF
TRBV28	NA	TRBJ1-2	NA	TGTGCCAGCAGTCCGGCAGGGCTAAACTATGGCTACACCTTC	CASSPAGLNYGYTF
TRBV6-5	NA	TRBJ2-7	many	TGTGCCAGCAGACTATCAGGGCCCTCCTACGAGCAGTACTTC	CASRLSGPSYEQYF
TRBV28	TRBD2	TRBJ2-5	NA	TGTGCCAGCAGTTTATGGGGTAGCGGGTCCCAAGAGACCCAGTACTTC	CASSLWGSGSQETQYF
TRBV10-3	TRBD1	TRBJ2-7	many	TGTGCCATCGGGGGTGGGACAGGCTCCTACGAGCAGTACTTC	CAIGGGTGSYEQYF
TRBV28	NA	TRBJ1-4	NA	TGTGCCAGCGGATCAACTAATGAAAAACTGTTTTTC	CASGSTNEKLFF
TRBV6-5	NA	TRBJ1-5	many	TGTGCCAGCAGTGAGGCACAGGGTTACAATCAGCCCCAGCATTTT	CASSEAQGYNQPQHF
TRBV5-1	TRBD2	TRBJ2-3	NA	TGCGCCAGCAGCCTGGCCGGGTCGGGAGGTACAGATACGCAGCATTTC	CASSLAGSGGTDTQHF
TRBV12-3/TRBV12-4	NA	TRBJ2-3	many	TGCGCCAGCAGCTTCACAGATACGCAGTATTTT	CASSFTDTQYF
TRBV6-2/TRBV6-3	TRBD1	TRBJ2-7	many	TGTGCCAGCAGTACTTTCGACAGGGGAAACGAGCAGTACTTC	CASSTFDRGNEQYF
TRBV20-1	NA	TRBJ1-1	NA	TGCAGTGCTAGAGATATGGGGGCGGCGGTGAACACTGAAGCTTTCTTT	CSARDMGAAVNTEAFF
TRBV14	TRBD2	TRBJ2-1	NA	TGTGCCAGCAGCCAAAAGTTAGCGGGAGGATACTACAGTGAGCAGTTCTTC	CASSQKLAGGYYSEQFF
TRBV18	TRBD1	TRBJ2-5	few	TGTGCCAGCTCACCGACAGGGATGAGGGGAGAGACCCAGTACTTC	CASSPTGMRGETQYF
TRBV6-4	NA	TRBJ2-2	many	TGTGCCAGCAGTGACTCTATCGGTGCCGGGGAGCTGTTTTTT	CASSDSIGAGELFF
TRBV6-5	TRBD1	TRBJ1-6	many	TGTGCCAGCACACGACAGGGACCTGATAATTCACCCCTCCACTTT	CASTRQGPDNSPLHF
TRBV11-3	NA	TRBJ2-5	many	TGTGCCAGCAGCTTAGATGGGGTTCGGGGCGAGACCCAGTACTTC	CASSLDGVRGETQYF